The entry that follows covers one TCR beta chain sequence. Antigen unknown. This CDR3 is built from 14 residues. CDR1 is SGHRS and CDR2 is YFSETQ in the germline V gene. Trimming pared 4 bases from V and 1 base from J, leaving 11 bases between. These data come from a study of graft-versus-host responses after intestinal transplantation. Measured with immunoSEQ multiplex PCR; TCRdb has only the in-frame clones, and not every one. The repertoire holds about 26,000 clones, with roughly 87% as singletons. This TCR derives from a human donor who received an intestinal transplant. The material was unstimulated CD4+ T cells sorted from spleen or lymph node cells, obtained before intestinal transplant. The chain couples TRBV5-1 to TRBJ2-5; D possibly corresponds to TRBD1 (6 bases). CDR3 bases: TGCGCCAGCAGCCCGCAGGGGTTCCAAGAGACCCAGTACTTC. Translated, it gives CASSPQGFQETQYF.